The 22 T cell receptor beta chains listed next were all sequenced from one sample in a study of CD8+ T cells in alopecia areata. TCR sequencing used cDNA made by reverse transcription of extracted RNA. Generated by immunoSEQ multiplex PCR, the TCRdb table keeps only in-frame clones and is missing some. The table shows about 15,000 clones, with approximately 54% occurring only once. The study team obtained lesional scalp punch biopsies and peripheral blood from alopecia areata patients. Material: skin. The source is a human donor with alopecia areata.

The J gene is TRBJ2-7, the V gene TRBV6-9; 12 nucleotides line up with TRBD2. CDR3 length: 19 amino acids. Germline lookup yields CDR1 MNHGY and CDR2 SVAAGI. V shed 0 bases and J 2 bases; nucleotides not matched to a gene: 11. CDR3: CASSYSGQAGLAGPYEQYF. CDR3 bases: TGTGCCAGCAGTTATTCGGGGCAGGCCGGACTAGCGGGGCCCTACGAGCAGTACTTC.

This clone is medium-sized by share. The chain links TRBV28 to TRBJ1-2; TRBD1 might be the D (5 bases). The germline CDR1 and CDR2 sequences are MDHEN and SYDVKM. The V and J ends lost 6 bases and 4 bases respectively, with 15 bases between them. CDR3 length: 14 residues. This chain's CDR3 is CASSPEGRAYGYTF. CDR3 coding DNA: TGTGCCAGCAGCCCCGAGGGGAGGGCCTATGGCTACACCTTC.

This clone was seen more than once but under ten times. This chain uses TRBV19 with TRBJ2-7; D is perhaps TRBD1 or TRBD2 (5 bases each). The CDR3 runs 15 residues. Trimming shortened V by 6 bases and J by 7 bases, and 22 bases separated the two germline ends. The germline gives CDR1 LNHDA, CDR2 SQIVND (reference sequence). For the CDR3, the DNA is TGTGCCAGTAGCCCCCCCGGGACGTACGAGGGAGAGCAGTACTTC. It codes for CASSPPGTYEGEQYF.

This chain links TRBV27 with TRBJ2-2; the match to TRBD1 covers 8 bases. This CDR3 spans 17 amino acids. V trimming: 3 bases; J trimming: 1 base; junction bases outside the gene matches: 7. Germline V gives CDR1 MNHEY, CDR2 SMNVEV (reference sequence). In DNA, the CDR3 is TGTGCCAGCAGTTTGGGGACAGGATCGAGGAACACCGGGGAGCTGTTTTTT. The encoded protein is CASSLGTGSRNTGELFF.

This sequence joins TRBV6-1 and TRBJ2-1, with TRBD2 matching over 11 bases. In germline, CDR1 is MNHNS, CDR2 SASEGT. The junction had 9 bases not matched to a gene; V was cut back by 6 bases and J by 8 bases. This CDR3 has 15 amino acids. The CDR3 spells CASSETSGSADEQFF. Written as DNA, the CDR3 is TGTGCCAGCAGCGAAACTAGCGGGAGTGCCGATGAGCAGTTCTTC.

J is TRBJ2-5 and V is TRBV7-3; 9 nucleotides match TRBD1. This CDR3 is 15 amino acids long. Germline loops: CDR1 SGHTA, CDR2 FQGTGA. V was clipped by 5 bases and J by 5 bases; unmatched bases: 9. CDR3 sequence reads: CASSLNRGLGETQYF. The CDR3 bases are TGTGCCAGCAGCCTGAACAGGGGGCTCGGGGAGACCCAGTACTTC.

In its sample, this clone was seen a few times. The rearrangement links TRBV27 to TRBJ1-3; 7 bases agree with TRBD1. Trimming cost V 9 bases and J 6 bases; bases outside gene matches: 14. Germline loops: CDR1 MNHEY, CDR2 SMNVEV (reference sequence). This CDR3 comprises 15 residues. The CDR3 region is CARPGQSFHINTIYF. In nucleotides, the CDR3 is TGTGCCAGGCCGGGACAGTCATTTCATATAAACACCATATATTTT.

Concerning this clone itself: A much larger clonotype is one base distant, so this may be a read error. The V and J genes are TRBV28 and TRBJ2-5, with D maybe TRBD1 (5 bases). The tail of the sequence fits TRBJ2-7 better, so the J call may be wrong. Germline assignment: CDR1 MDHEN and CDR2 SYDVKM. The CDR3 has 12 amino acids. CDR3 loop: CTSSLRGYEQYF. CDR3 DNA sequence: TGTACCAGCAGTTTAAGGGGCTACGAGCAGTACTTC.

This chain uses TRBV28 with TRBJ2-3; D perhaps matches TRBD2 (5 bases). The V and J ends lost 8 bases and 1 base respectively, with 28 bases between them. Germline V gene sequence: CDR1 MDHEN, CDR2 SYDVKM. CDR3 length: 19 amino acids. CDR3 DNA: TGTGCCAGCCAGGCCGGTGGGGTACTAGGTGCGTTTGGCACAGATACGCAGTATTTT. It specifies CASQAGGVLGAFGTDTQYF.

V usage is TRBV28 and J usage is TRBJ2-3, with 8 bases lining up with TRBD1. CDR1 MDHEN and CDR2 SYDVKM come from the germline V gene. This CDR3 has 16 amino acids. The V segment lost 5 bases and the J segment 0 bases; nucleotides outside the gene matches: 7. The CDR3 DNA is TGTGCCAGCAGTCAACCAGGGGGCCAGAGCACAGATACGCAGTATTTT. Protein sequence: CASSQPGGQSTDTQYF. The full variable domain, with the rest looked up from reference TRBV28 and TRBJ2-3, is DVKVTQSSRYLVKRTGEKVFLECVQDMDHENMFWYRQDPGLGLRLIYFSYDVKMKEKGDIPEGYSVSREKKERFSLILESASTNQTSMYLCASSQPGGQSTDTQYFGPGTRLTVL.

The rearrangement links TRBV11-3 to TRBJ2-5; a possible D gene is TRBD2 (7 bases). Germline assignment: CDR1 SGHNT and CDR2 YENEEA. Trimming cost V 5 bases and J 5 bases, with 18 bases left between them. The CDR3 is 15 residues long. The CDR3 DNA follows: TGTGCCAGCAGCCCAACCGGCGGGGGCTGGGAGACCCAGTACTTC. Translating gives CASSPTGGGWETQYF.

This clone was picked up a small number of times. The CDR3 loop reads CASCPRFKMNTEAFF. CDR3 sequence (DNA): TGTGCCAGCTGCCCTCGCTTCAAGATGAACACTGAAGCTTTCTTT. V and J are TRBV27 and TRBJ1-1; D unclear. Trimming stripped 8 bases from V and 0 bases from J, with 16 bases between. Germline CDR1 reads MNHEY; CDR2 reads SMNVEV (reference sequence). This CDR3 has 15 amino acids.

The chain links TRBV7-6 to TRBJ1-3; D remains unclear. Germline V gene data show CDR1 as SGHVS and CDR2 as FNYEAQ. This CDR3 has 12 residues. The V gene lost 3 bases and the J gene lost 4 bases, with 4 bases spanning the gap. CDR3 sequence: CASSLEGNTIYF. CDR3 bases: TGTGCCAGCAGCTTGGAAGGAAACACCATATATTTT.

This chain links TRBV11-2 with TRBJ1-1; D is undetermined. With 2 bases removed from V and 5 bases from J, the gap between germline ends came to 15 bases. The germline CDR1 and CDR2 sequences are SGHAT and FQNNGV. The CDR3 sequence is 15 residues long. The CDR3 is CASSLNPVRDTEAFF. The CDR3 DNA sequence: TGTGCCAGCAGCTTAAATCCCGTGAGGGATACTGAAGCTTTCTTT.

The rearrangement links TRBV11-2 to TRBJ2-3; 9 bases map to TRBD2. Germline V gene sequence: CDR1 SGHAT, CDR2 FQNNGV. V was pared by 5 bases and J by 2 bases, with 8 bases of the junction left unmatched. The CDR3 extends over 16 amino acids. As DNA, the CDR3 is TGTGCCAGCAGCCCCGCCGGGACTAGCTTCACAGATACGCAGTATTTT. It specifies CASSPAGTSFTDTQYF.

The rearrangement links TRBV9 to TRBJ2-3; TRBD2 aligns across 12 bases. V lost 4 bases and J lost 1; bases outside the gene matches: 7. Germline CDR1 is SGDLS and CDR2 is YYNGEE. CDR3 size: 17 residues. The CDR3 nucleotides are TGTGCCAGCAGCCTGGGGGGGACTAGCGGGCGCACAGATACGCAGTATTTT. Its translation is CASSLGGTSGRTDTQYF.

The CDR3 DNA follows: TGTGCCAGCGGGAGAAGGAACACTGAAGCTTTCTTT. Its translation is CASGRRNTEAFF. J is TRBJ1-1 and V is TRBV5-6; unclear D gene. Germline V gene data show CDR1 as SGHDT and CDR2 as YYEEEE. Trimming stripped 7 bases from V and 1 base from J, with 8 bases between. The CDR3 loop spans 12 amino acids.

The chain links TRBV4-3 to TRBJ2-1; D is perhaps TRBD2 (5 bases). The germline V and J ends were trimmed by 1 base and 9 bases, with 7 bases remaining between them. The CDR3 is 12 amino acids. Germline CDR1 and CDR2: LGHNA and YSLEER. DNA for the CDR3: TGCGCCAGCAGCCAAGGCGAGGGTGAGCAGTTCTTC. Amino acids: CASSQGEGEQFF.

This clone was detected only a few times. The chain is built from TRBV28 and TRBJ1-2, with 7 bases lining up with TRBD1. With V trimmed by 5 bases and J by 4 bases, 7 bases remained unmatched. This CDR3 region has 14 residues. CDR1 is MDHEN and CDR2 is SYDVKM in the germline V gene. DNA of the CDR3: TGTGCCAGCAGTATCCCCGGGACAGCCTATGGCTACACCTTC. The encoded protein is CASSIPGTAYGYTF.

This clone is classed as medium-sized. V and J are TRBV7-8 and TRBJ2-6, with D hard to call. Trimming stripped 5 bases from V and 0 bases from J, with 8 bases between. Germline CDR1 and CDR2: SGHVS and FQNEAQ. The CDR3 has 15 amino acids. CDR3 bases: TGTGCCAGCAGCCACCGAGGCTCTGGGGCCAACGTCCTGACTTTC. It specifies CASSHRGSGANVLTF.

This clone is categorized as medium-sized. V usage is TRBV11-3 and J usage is TRBJ2-5; the D gene is possibly TRBD1 (6 bases). The CDR3 loop spans 13 amino acids. Germline CDR1 and CDR2: SGHNT and YENEEA. The CDR3 is CASTQGFTETQYF. The CDR3 coding sequence is TGTGCATCGACCCAGGGGTTCACCGAGACCCAGTACTTC.

The CDR3 nucleotides are TGTGCCAGTAGTATAGTTGGTCTACTAGCCAAAAACATTCAGTACTTC. Translated, it gives CASSIVGLLAKNIQYF. The chain is built from TRBV19 and TRBJ2-4; D call uncertain. CDR1 LNHDA and CDR2 SQIVND come from the germline V gene (reference sequence). This CDR3 comprises 16 residues. Trimming stripped 1 base from V and 0 bases from J, with 10 bases between. The full variable domain, its missing parts supplied by reference TRBV19 and TRBJ2-4, is DGGITQSPKYLFRKEGQNVTLSCEQNLNHDAMYWYRQDPGQGLRLIYYSQIVNDFQKGDIAEGYSVSREKKESFPLTVTSAQKNPTAFYLCASSIVGLLAKNIQYFGAGTRLSVL.